Reported below is one T cell receptor (beta chain). Germline lookup yields CDR1 MNHNY and CDR2 SVGAGI (reference sequence). The CDR3 spans 14 residues. The V end lost 4 bases, the J end lost 9 bases, and 16 bases lay between the germline ends. The data belong to a study of CD8 T cells in Susac syndrome. Purification of the CD8+ and CD4+ T cells relied on negative isolation, and TEMRA cells underwent FACS enrichment. With random hexamers, reverse transcription was performed on roughly 0.5 to 1 ug of RNA. The amplification used immunoSEQ multiplex PCR on TCR beta CDR3; it spanned 54 Vbeta and 13 Jbeta. TCRdb analysed the immunoSEQ multiplex PCR reads with MiXCR anew, one entry per CDR3 protein. The profile covers 150,000 to 200,000 distinct CDR3 sequences, with approximately 93% appearing a single time and 0.1% taken by the ten largest.

The clonotype was recovered from a human donor in good health. The specimen was CD4+ T cells from PBMCs. The rearrangement uses TRBV6-6 and TRBJ1-5, with a possible D match to TRBD1 (5 bases). The CDR3 sequence: CASSSTGGVGPQHF. CDR3 in DNA: TGTGCCAGCAGTTCTACCGGGGGGGTAGGGCCCCAGCATTTT.